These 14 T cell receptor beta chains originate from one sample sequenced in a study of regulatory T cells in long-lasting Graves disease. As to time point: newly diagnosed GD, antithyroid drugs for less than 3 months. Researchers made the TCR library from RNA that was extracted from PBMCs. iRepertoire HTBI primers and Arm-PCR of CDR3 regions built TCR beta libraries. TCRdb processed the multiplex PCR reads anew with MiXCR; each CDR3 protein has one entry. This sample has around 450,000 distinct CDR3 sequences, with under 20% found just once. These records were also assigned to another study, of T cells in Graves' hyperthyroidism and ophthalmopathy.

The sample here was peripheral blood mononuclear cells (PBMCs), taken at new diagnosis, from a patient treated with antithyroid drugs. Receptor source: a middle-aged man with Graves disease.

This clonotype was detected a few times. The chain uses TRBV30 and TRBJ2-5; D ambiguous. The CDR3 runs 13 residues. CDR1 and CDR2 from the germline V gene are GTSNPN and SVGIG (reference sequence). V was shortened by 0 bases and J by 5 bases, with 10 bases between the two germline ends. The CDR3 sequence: CAWSVPLLETQYF. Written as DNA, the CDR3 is TGTGCCTGGAGTGTTCCCCTCCTCGAGACCCAGTACTTC.

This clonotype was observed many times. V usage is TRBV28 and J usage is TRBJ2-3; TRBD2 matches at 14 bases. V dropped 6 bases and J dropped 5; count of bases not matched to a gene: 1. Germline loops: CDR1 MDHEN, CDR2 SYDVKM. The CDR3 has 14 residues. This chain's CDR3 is CASRGTSGRDTQYF. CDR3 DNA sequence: TGTGCCAGCAGAGGGACTAGCGGGAGAGATACGCAGTATTTT. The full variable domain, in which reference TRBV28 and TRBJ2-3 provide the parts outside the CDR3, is DVKVTQSSRYLVKRTGEKVFLECVQDMDHENMFWYRQDPGLGLRLIYFSYDVKMKEKGDIPEGYSVSREKKERFSLILESASTNQTSMYLCASRGTSGRDTQYFGPGTRLTVL.

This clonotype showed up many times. Written as DNA, the CDR3 is TGTGCCAGCAGCCCCGGGACAGTACAGCCCCAGCATTTT. Amino acids: CASSPGTVQPQHF. This chain joins TRBV11-2 and TRBJ1-5, with 7 bases aligning to TRBD1. The CDR3 extends over 13 amino acids. The germline gives CDR1 SGHAT, CDR2 FQNNGV. V shed 5 bases and J 7 bases; nucleotides not matched to a gene: 5.

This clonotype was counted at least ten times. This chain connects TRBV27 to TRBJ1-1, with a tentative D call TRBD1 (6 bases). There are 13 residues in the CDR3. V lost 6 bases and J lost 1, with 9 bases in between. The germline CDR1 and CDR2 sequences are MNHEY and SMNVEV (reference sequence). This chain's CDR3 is CASRTGRNTEAFF. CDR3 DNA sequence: TGTGCCAGCAGAACAGGGAGGAACACTGAAGCTTTCTTT.

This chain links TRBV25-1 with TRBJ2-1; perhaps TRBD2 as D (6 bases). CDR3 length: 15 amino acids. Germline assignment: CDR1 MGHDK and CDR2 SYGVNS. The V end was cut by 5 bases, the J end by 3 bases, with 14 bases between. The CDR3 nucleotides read TGTGCCAGCAGTTCGGGCGGGATCGTCTACAATGAGCAGTTCTTC. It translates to CASSSGGIVYNEQFF.

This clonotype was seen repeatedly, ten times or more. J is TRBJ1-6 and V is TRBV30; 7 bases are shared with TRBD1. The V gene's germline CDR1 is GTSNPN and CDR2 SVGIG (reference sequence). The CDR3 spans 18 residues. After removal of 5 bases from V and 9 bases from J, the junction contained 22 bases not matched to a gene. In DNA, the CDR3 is TGTGCCTGGTATACGCCGGGACAGACGTTTGCTTGGGGTTCACCCCTCCACTTT. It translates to CAWYTPGQTFAWGSPLHF.

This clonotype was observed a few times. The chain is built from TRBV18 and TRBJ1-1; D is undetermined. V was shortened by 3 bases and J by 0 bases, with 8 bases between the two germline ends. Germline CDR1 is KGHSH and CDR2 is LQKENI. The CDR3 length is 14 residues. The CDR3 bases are TGTGCCAGCTCACCCGTCAACCTGAACACTGAAGCTTTCTTT. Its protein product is CASSPVNLNTEAFF.

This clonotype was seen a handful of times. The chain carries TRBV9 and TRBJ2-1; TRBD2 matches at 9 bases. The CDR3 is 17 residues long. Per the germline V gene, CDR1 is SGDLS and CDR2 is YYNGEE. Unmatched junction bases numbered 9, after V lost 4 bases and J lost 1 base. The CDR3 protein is CASSPGVLAGSYNEQFF. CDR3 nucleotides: TGTGCCAGCAGCCCGGGAGTGCTAGCGGGATCCTACAATGAGCAGTTCTTC.

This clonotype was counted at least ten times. The CDR3, as DNA: TGTGCCAGCAGACGGGACCAAAACACCGGGGAGCTGTTTTTT. This sequence encodes CASRRDQNTGELFF. This rearrangement joins TRBV7-2 to TRBJ2-2; D may be TRBD1 or TRBD2 (5 bases each). The CDR3 extends over 14 amino acids. The germline CDR1 and CDR2 sequences are SGHTA and FQGNSA. V was cut by 6 bases and J by 2 bases, with 10 bases left in between.

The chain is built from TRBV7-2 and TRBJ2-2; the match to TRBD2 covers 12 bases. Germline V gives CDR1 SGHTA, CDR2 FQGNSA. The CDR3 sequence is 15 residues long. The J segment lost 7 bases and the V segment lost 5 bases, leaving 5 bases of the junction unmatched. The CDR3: CASSLTSGRDGELFF. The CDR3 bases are TGTGCCAGCAGCCTGACTAGCGGGAGAGACGGGGAGCTGTTTTTT.

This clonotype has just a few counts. The CDR3 DNA is TGTGCCAGCAGCCTTAGCGACAGGGATAATTCACCCCTCCACTTT. This translates into CASSLSDRDNSPLHF. V is TRBV4-2 and J is TRBJ1-6; 7 bases agree with TRBD1. This CDR3 has 15 amino acids. In germline, CDR1 is LGHNA, CDR2 YNFKEQ. V lost 4 bases and J lost 5; bases outside the gene matches: 5.

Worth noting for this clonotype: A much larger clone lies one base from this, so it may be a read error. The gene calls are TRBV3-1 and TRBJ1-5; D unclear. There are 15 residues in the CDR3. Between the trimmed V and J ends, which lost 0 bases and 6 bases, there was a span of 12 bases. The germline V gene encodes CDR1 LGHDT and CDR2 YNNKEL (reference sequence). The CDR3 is CASSQDFGSSQPQHF. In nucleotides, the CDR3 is TGTGCCAGCAGCCAAGATTTCGGCAGTAGTCAGCCCCAGCATTTT.

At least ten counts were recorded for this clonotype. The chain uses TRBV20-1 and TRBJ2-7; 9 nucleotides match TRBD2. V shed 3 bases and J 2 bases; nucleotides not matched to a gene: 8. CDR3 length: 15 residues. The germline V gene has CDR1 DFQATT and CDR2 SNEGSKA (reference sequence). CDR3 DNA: TGCAGTGCTAGGTTTAGCGGGAGTAGTCCCTACGAGCAGTACTTC. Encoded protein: CSARFSGSSPYEQYF.

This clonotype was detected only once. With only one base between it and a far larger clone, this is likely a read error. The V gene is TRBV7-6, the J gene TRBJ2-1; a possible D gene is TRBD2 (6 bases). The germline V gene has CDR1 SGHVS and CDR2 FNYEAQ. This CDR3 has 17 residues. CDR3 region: CASGLSRESSSYNEQFF. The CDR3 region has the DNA TGTGCCAGCGGCTTATCACGGGAGTCGAGCTCCTACAATGAGCAGTTCTTC.